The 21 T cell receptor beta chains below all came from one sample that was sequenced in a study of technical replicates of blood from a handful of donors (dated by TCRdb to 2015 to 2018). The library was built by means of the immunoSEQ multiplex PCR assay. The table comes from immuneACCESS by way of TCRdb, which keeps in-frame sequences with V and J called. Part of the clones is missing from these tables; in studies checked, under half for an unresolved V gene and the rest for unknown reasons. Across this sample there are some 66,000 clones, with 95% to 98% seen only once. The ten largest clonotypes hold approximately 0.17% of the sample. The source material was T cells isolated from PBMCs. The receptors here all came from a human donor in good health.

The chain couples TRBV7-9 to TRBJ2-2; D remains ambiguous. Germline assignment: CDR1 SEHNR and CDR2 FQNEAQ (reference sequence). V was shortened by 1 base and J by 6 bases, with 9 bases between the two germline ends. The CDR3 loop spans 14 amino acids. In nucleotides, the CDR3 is TGTGCCAGCAGCTTAGGCGGTTGGGCCGGGGAGCTGTTTTTT. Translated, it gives CASSLGGWAGELFF.

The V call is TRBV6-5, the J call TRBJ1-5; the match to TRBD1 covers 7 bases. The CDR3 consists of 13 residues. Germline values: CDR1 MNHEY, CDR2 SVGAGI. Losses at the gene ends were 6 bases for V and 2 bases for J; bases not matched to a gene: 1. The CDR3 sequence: CASRGGGNQPQHF. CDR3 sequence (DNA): TGTGCCAGCAGAGGGGGCGGCAATCAGCCCCAGCATTTT.

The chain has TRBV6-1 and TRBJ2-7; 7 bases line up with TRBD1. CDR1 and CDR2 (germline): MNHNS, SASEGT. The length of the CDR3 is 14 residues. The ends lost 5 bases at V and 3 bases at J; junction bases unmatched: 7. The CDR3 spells CASSPPGQSYEQYF. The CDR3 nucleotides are TGTGCCAGCAGTCCTCCGGGACAGAGCTACGAGCAGTACTTC.

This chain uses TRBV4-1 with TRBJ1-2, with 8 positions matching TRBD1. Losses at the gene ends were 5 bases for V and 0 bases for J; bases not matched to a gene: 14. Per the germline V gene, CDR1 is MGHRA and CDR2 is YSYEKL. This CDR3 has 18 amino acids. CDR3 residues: CASSWTGPTQIANYGYTF. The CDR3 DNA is TGCGCCAGCAGCTGGACAGGGCCAACCCAAATCGCTAACTATGGCTACACCTTC.

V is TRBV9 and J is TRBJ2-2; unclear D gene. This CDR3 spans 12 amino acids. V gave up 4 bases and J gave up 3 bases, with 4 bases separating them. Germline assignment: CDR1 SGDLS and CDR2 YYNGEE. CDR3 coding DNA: TGTGCCAGCAGCCCTCACACCGGGGAGCTGTTTTTT. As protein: CASSPHTGELFF.

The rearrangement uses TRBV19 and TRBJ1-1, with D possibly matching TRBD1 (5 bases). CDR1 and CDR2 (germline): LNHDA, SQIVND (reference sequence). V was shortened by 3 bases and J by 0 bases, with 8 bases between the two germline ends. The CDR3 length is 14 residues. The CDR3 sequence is CASSIRQMNTEAFF. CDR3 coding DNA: TGTGCCAGTAGTATTAGACAGATGAACACTGAAGCTTTCTTT. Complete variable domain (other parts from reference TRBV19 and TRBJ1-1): DGGITQSPKYLFRKEGQNVTLSCEQNLNHDAMYWYRQDPGQGLRLIYYSQIVNDFQKGDIAEGYSVSREKKESFPLTVTSAQKNPTAFYLCASSIRQMNTEAFFGQGTRLTVV.

CDR3: CAWETGSSSRNQPQHF. CDR3 nucleotides: TGTGCCTGGGAAACAGGGTCATCATCCCGCAATCAGCCCCAGCATTTT. This chain joins TRBV30 and TRBJ1-5; tentatively, D is TRBD1 (6 bases). Germline CDR1 and CDR2: GTSNPN and SVGIG (reference sequence). V gave up 5 bases and J gave up 2 bases, with 19 bases separating them. The CDR3 runs to 16 residues.

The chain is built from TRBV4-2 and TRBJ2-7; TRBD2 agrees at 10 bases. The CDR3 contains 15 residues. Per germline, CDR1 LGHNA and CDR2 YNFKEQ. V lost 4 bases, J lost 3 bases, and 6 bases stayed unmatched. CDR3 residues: CASSPASGSFYEQYF. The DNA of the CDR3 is TGTGCCAGCAGCCCTGCTAGCGGGAGTTTCTACGAGCAGTACTTC.

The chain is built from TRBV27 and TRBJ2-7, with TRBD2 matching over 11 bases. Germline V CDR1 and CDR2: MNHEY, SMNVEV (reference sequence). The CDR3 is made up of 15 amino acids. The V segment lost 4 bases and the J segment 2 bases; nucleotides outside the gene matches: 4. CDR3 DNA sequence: TGTGCCAGCAGTTCCCGACTAGCGGGAACCTACGAGCAGTACTTC. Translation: CASSSRLAGTYEQYF.

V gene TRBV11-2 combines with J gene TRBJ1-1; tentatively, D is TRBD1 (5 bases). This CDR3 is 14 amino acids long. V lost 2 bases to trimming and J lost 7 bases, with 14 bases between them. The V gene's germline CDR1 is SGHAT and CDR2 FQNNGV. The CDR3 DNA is TGTGCCAGCAGCTTATTCAAAGGGGTCGGTGAAGCTTTCTTT. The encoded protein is CASSLFKGVGEAFF.

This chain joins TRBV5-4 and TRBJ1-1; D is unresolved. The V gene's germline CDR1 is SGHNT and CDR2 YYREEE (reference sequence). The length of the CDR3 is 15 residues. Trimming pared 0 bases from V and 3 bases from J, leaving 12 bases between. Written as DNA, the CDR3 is TGTGCCAGCAGCTTGGGGGCGGGTCGGGACACTGAAGCTTTCTTT. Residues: CASSLGAGRDTEAFF. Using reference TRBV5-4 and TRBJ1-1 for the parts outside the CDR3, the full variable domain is ETGVTQSPTHLIKTRGQQVTLRCSSQSGHNTVSWYQQALGQGPQFIFQYYREEENGRGNFPPRFSGLQFPNYSSELNVNALELDDSALYLCASSLGAGRDTEAFFGQGTRLTVV.

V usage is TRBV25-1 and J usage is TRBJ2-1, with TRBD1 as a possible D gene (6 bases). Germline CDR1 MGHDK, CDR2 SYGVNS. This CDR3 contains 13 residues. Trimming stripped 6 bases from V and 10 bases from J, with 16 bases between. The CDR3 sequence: CASRSGGAREQFF. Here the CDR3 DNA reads TGTGCCAGCAGATCTGGGGGCGCTCGGGAGCAGTTCTTC. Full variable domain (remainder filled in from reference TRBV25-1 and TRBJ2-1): EADIYQTPRYLVIGTGKKITLECSQTMGHDKMYWYQQDPGMELHLIHYSYGVNSTEKGDLSSESTVSRIRTEHFPLTLESARPSHTSQYLCASRSGGAREQFFGPGTRLTVL.

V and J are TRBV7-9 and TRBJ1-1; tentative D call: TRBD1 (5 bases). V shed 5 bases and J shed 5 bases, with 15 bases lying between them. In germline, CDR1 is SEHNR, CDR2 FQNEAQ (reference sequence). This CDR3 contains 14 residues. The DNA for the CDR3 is TGTGCCAGCAGCGCAGACAGAATTTCGACTGAAGCTTTCTTT. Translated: CASSADRISTEAFF. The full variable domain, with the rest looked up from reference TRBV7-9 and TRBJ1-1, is DTGVSQNPRHKITKRGQNVTFRCDPISEHNRLYWYRQTLGQGPEFLTYFQNEAQLEKSRLLSDRFSAERPKGSFSTLEIQRTEQGDSAMYLCASSADRISTEAFFGQGTRLTVV.

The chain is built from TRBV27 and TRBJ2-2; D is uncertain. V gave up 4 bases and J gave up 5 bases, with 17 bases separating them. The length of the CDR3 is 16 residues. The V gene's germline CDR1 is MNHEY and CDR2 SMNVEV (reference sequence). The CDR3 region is CASSSLGDHLTGELFF. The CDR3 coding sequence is TGTGCCAGCAGTTCCCTAGGTGACCATCTGACCGGGGAGCTGTTTTTT.

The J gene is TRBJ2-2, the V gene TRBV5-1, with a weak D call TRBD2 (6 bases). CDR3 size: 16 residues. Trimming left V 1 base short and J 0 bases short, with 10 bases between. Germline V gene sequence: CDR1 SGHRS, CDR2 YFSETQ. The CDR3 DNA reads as TGCGCCAGCAGCTTGCTAGCGCTCGCGAACACCGGGGAGCTGTTTTTT. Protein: CASSLLALANTGELFF. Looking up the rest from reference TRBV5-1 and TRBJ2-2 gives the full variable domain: KAGVTQTPRYLIKTRGQQVTLSCSPISGHRSVSWYQQTPGQGLQFLFEYFSETQRNKGNFPGRFSGRQFSNSRSEMNVSTLELGDSALYLCASSLLALANTGELFFGEGSRLTVL.

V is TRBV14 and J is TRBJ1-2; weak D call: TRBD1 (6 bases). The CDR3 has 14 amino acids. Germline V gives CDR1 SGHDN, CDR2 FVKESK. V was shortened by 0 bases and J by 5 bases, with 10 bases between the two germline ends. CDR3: CASSQEDRYYGYTF. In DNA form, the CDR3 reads TGTGCCAGCAGCCAAGAGGACAGATATTATGGCTACACCTTC.

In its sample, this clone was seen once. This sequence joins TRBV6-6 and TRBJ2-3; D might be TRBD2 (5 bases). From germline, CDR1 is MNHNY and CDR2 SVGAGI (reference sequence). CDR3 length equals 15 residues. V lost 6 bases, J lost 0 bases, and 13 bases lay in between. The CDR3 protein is CASRFGRVSTDTQYF. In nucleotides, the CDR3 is TGTGCCAGCAGGTTCGGGCGGGTCAGCACAGATACGCAGTATTTT.

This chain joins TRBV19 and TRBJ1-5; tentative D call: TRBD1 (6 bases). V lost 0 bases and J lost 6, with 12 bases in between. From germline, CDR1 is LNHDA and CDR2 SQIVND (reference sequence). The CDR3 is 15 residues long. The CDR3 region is CASSIEMGAPQPQHF. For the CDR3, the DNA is TGTGCCAGTAGTATAGAGATGGGGGCCCCTCAGCCCCAGCATTTT. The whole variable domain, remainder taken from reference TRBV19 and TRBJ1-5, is DGGITQSPKYLFRKEGQNVTLSCEQNLNHDAMYWYRQDPGQGLRLIYYSQIVNDFQKGDIAEGYSVSREKKESFPLTVTSAQKNPTAFYLCASSIEMGAPQPQHFGDGTRLSIL.

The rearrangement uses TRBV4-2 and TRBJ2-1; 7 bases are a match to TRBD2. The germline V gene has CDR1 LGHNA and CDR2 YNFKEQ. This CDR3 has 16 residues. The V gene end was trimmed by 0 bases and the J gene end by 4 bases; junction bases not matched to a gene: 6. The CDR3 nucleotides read TGTGCCAGCAGCCAAGATGGGTCTAGCGGTTACAATGAGCAGTTCTTC. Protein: CASSQDGSSGYNEQFF.

CDR3 amino acids: CASSALSSGARYEQYF. The CDR3 DNA reads TGTGCCAGCAGCGCCTTATCTAGCGGAGCCAGGTACGAGCAGTACTTC. This chain joins TRBV9 and TRBJ2-7; 7 bases agree with TRBD2. Germline CDR1 is SGDLS and CDR2 is YYNGEE. Trimming cost V 3 bases and J 4 bases; bases outside gene matches: 13. The CDR3 contains 16 residues.

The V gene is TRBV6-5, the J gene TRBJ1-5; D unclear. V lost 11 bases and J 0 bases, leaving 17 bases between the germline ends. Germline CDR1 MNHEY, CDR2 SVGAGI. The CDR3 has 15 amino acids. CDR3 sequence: CASKARPFSNQPQHF. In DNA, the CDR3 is TGTGCCTCAAAAGCGCGCCCATTTAGCAATCAGCCCCAGCATTTT.